This record looks at one T cell receptor (beta chain) sequence and its context. This sample is part of a study of OX40 agonist ivuxolimab in advanced cancers. The germline V gene has CDR1 MGHRA and CDR2 YSYEKL. The CDR3 spans 13 residues. Trimming stripped 0 bases from V and 2 bases from J, with 5 bases between. Data came from immunoSEQ multiplex PCR; TCRdb stores just in-frame clones and leaves some out. In the table there are about 56,000 clones, 92% of which are singletons. This TCR was sampled from an adult with an advanced solid tumor such as melanoma, head and neck, liver or kidney cancer. This chain connects TRBV4-1 to TRBJ2-7; D gene ambiguous. The input for sequencing was CD4+ or CD8+ T cells sorted from blood, taken in a trial of the OX40 agonist ivuxolimab. Here the CDR3 DNA reads TGCGCCAGCAGCCAAGATGCAGCCTACGAGCAGTACTTC. Its protein product is CASSQDAAYEQYF.